These 14 T cell receptor beta chains were sequenced from one sample in a study of blood T cell repertoires in COVID-19. Sequenced by immunoSEQ multiplex PCR; TCRdb stores in-frame clones only, minus some. Among about 170,000 clones listed, 65% to 80% were seen once. Sequenced sample: PBMCs or T cells enriched from blood (not recorded which). The receptor set was obtained from a woman between 65 and 79 years old in a cohort exposed to, infected with or recovered from COVID-19 (not recorded which).

The rearrangement joins TRBV5-1 to TRBJ2-5, with a tentative D call TRBD1 (5 bases). Trimming shortened V by 0 bases and J by 5 bases, and 8 bases separated the two germline ends. The CDR3 sequence is 13 residues long. Germline V gene lookup returns CDR1 SGHRS and CDR2 YFSETQ. DNA of the CDR3: TGCGCCAGCAGCTTGGTCAGGGCGGAGACCCAGTACTTC. Translated, it gives CASSLVRAETQYF.

V is TRBV9 and J is TRBJ2-3; possible D gene TRBD2, 6 bases. The length of the CDR3 is 15 residues. The germline CDR1 and CDR2 sequences are SGDLS and YYNGEE. The V end lost 4 bases, the J end lost 2 bases, and 14 bases lay between the germline ends. The DNA of the CDR3 is TGTGCCAGCAGCTTGGCGGGACGGACCACAGATACGCAGTATTTT. Encoded protein: CASSLAGRTTDTQYF. Together with reference TRBV9 and TRBJ2-3, the CDR3 gives the full variable domain: DSGVTQTPKHLITATGQRVTLRCSPRSGDLSVYWYQQSLDQGLQFLIQYYNGEERAKGNILERFSAQQFPDLHSELNLSSLELGDSALYFCASSLAGRTTDTQYFGPGTRLTVL.

The table lists this clone with a few counts. V and J are TRBV7-9 and TRBJ2-1; 8 bases map to TRBD1. Per germline, CDR1 SEHNR and CDR2 FQNEAQ (reference sequence). The V gene end was trimmed by 2 bases and the J gene end by 9 bases; junction bases not matched to a gene: 6. The length of the CDR3 is 14 residues. The CDR3 protein is CASSLTGQASEQFF. As DNA, the CDR3 is TGTGCCAGCAGCTTAACGGGACAGGCGAGTGAGCAGTTCTTC.

This clone was found a few times. The chain is built from TRBV12-5 and TRBJ2-5; D is possibly TRBD1 (5 bases). CDR3 length: 14 residues. V shed 6 bases and J shed 1 base, with 12 bases lying between them. The germline gives CDR1 LGHNT, CDR2 FRNRAP. CDR3 amino acids: CASGMGQSQETQYF. The CDR3 DNA is TGTGCTAGTGGCATGGGGCAGTCCCAAGAGACCCAGTACTTC. The entire variable domain, with the rest obtained from reference TRBV12-5 and TRBJ2-5, is as follows: DARVTQTPRHKVTEMGQEVTMRCQPILGHNTVFWYRQTMMQGLELLAYFRNRAPLDDSGMPKDRFSAEMPDATLATLKIQPSEPRDSAVYFCASGMGQSQETQYFGPGTRLLVL.

V gene TRBV6-2 or TRBV6-3 combines with J gene TRBJ2-5; tentatively, D is TRBD2 (6 bases). The CDR3 is made up of 12 amino acids. The V gene's germline CDR1 is MNHEY and CDR2 SVGEGT. Trimming shortened V by 2 bases and J by 5 bases, and 6 bases separated the two germline ends. CDR3 sequence (DNA): TGTGCCAGCAGTTACGCGGGGGAGACCCAGTACTTC. Encoded protein: CASSYAGETQYF.

The CDR3 nucleotides read TGTGCCAGCAGCCTCCGACTAGCGGGAGGCACAGATACGCAGTATTTT. Amino acids: CASSLRLAGGTDTQYF. The V and J genes are TRBV3-1 (or the pseudogene TRBV3-2) and TRBJ2-3; TRBD2 agrees at 12 bases. Germline V gives CDR1 LGHDT, CDR2 YNNKEL (reference sequence). V lost 4 bases and J lost 1; bases outside the gene matches: 3. CDR3 size: 16 residues.

This sequence joins TRBV30 and TRBJ1-4; TRBD1 agrees at 8 bases. Looked up from germline, CDR1 is GTSNPN and CDR2 is SVGIG (reference sequence). CDR3 length: 14 amino acids. V shed 8 bases, J shed 6 bases, and the junction held 11 bases outside the gene matches. CDR3 residues: CAGPLRGLDEKLFF. CDR3 sequence (DNA): TGTGCCGGACCTCTCAGGGGGCTGGATGAAAAACTGTTTTTT.

This chain joins TRBV7-3 and TRBJ2-1, with 9 bases that match TRBD2. The CDR3 is made up of 16 amino acids. Germline trimming cut 1 base from V and 5 bases from J; bases unmatched to any gene: 6. Germline V gene lookup returns CDR1 SGHTA and CDR2 FQGTGA. This CDR3 is CASSLMGSGRHNEQFF. CDR3 bases: TGTGCCAGCAGCTTAATGGGCAGCGGGAGGCACAATGAGCAGTTCTTC.

This chain joins TRBV28 and TRBJ2-1; possibly TRBD1 for D (6 bases). The CDR3 loop spans 17 amino acids. Germline V CDR1 and CDR2: MDHEN, SYDVKM. Trimming stripped 0 bases from V and 13 bases from J, with 25 bases between. CDR3 sequence: CASSLWGFTGGIGTQFF. The CDR3 bases are TGTGCCAGCAGTTTATGGGGCTTTACTGGAGGAATTGGGACACAGTTCTTC.

The genes are TRBV7-9 and TRBJ2-7, with a tentative D call TRBD1 (5 bases). The CDR3 extends over 15 amino acids. From germline, CDR1 is SEHNR and CDR2 FQNEAQ (reference sequence). Trimming left V 5 bases short and J 1 base short, with 15 bases between. Here the CDR3 DNA reads TGTGCCAGCAGCAAACAGGACGGGCGATCCTACGAGCAGTACTTC. Its translation: CASSKQDGRSYEQYF.

The V and J genes are TRBV28 and TRBJ1-2, with 7 positions matching TRBD1. J lost 4 bases, V lost 4 bases, and 6 bases had no gene match. CDR1 is MDHEN, CDR2 SYDVKM, per germline. This CDR3 comprises 14 residues. CDR3 bases: TGTGCCAGCAGTTGGGGGGACAGTGGCTATGGCTACACCTTC. It encodes CASSWGDSGYGYTF.

CDR3 in DNA: TGTGCCAGCAGTGACTCGGCAGGGGCCGGCTACACCTTC. Translation gives CASSDSAGAGYTF. The chain couples TRBV6-4 to TRBJ1-2, with D perhaps matching TRBD1 (6 bases). Germline V gives CDR1 MRHNA, CDR2 SNTAGT. The CDR3 has 13 residues. V was shortened by 0 bases and J by 8 bases, with 10 bases between the two germline ends.

The chain employs TRBV28 and TRBJ1-2; 12 bases are shared with TRBD1. Looked up from germline, CDR1 is MDHEN and CDR2 is SYDVKM. CDR3 length: 16 residues. V lost 3 bases to trimming and J lost 5 bases; unmatched junction nucleotides: 7. The CDR3 nucleotides read TGTGCCAGCAGTTTCTTACCGGGACAGGGGGCTTATGGCTACACCTTC. This sequence encodes CASSFLPGQGAYGYTF.

The V and J genes are TRBV28 and TRBJ2-1; the match to TRBD1 covers 7 bases. Germline loops: CDR1 MDHEN, CDR2 SYDVKM. V dropped 6 bases and J dropped 8; count of bases not matched to a gene: 16. The CDR3 contains 16 residues. CDR3 bases: TGTGCCAGCAGGCCTGAGGGGGCAGTAGTGCTCCATGAGCAGTTCTTC. This gives the protein CASRPEGAVVLHEQFF.